Sequencing of this T cell receptor beta chain was carried out in a study of cytomegalovirus exposure and HLA in healthy donors. Study-level findings and limits: Across donors, most TCRs were seen rarely, yet some public ones were widespread. In the 120 validation repertoires, under 95% of cluster scores exceeded 0, per a later analysis.

This CDR3 contains 15 residues. Germline loops: CDR1 SEHNR, CDR2 FQNEAQ (reference sequence). Trimming pared 4 bases from V and 2 bases from J, leaving 13 bases between. This table comes from immunoSEQ multiplex PCR, and its TCRdb copy is limited to in-frame clones, with some not included. The table lists more than 140,000 clones, approximately 91% of them singletons, with around 3.4% in the top ten. To note about this clone: Its target is not known.

The rearrangement links TRBV7-9 to TRBJ2-3; D is uncertain. Sequenced sample: PBMCs. The TCR sequence derives from a woman younger than 30 in good health and CMV-seropositive. In nucleotides, the CDR3 is TGTGCCAGCAGCTCCGCGTCCGGAGTCACAGATACGCAGTATTTT. Translation gives CASSSASGVTDTQYF.